This entry lists 19 T cell receptor beta chains sequenced from one sample in a study of blood T cell repertoires in COVID-19. Only in-frame clones appear in the TCRdb table, and some are missing; sequencing was by immunoSEQ multiplex PCR. The sample contains about 90,000 clones, approximately 91% of which appear only once. Sequencing input: peripheral blood. The receptor source for this set is a human donor with active COVID-19. The donor label of this sample is uncertain.

This rearrangement joins TRBV10-1 to TRBJ1-2, with D perhaps TRBD1 (6 bases). Looked up from germline, CDR1 is WNHNN and CDR2 is SYGVQD (reference sequence). Trimming took 6 bases from V and 7 from J, leaving 15 bases between them. The length of the CDR3 is 13 residues. CDR3 residues: CASRTGHTSGYTF. The CDR3 DNA sequence: TGCGCCAGCAGAACGGGACATACGAGTGGCTACACCTTC.

This clone was counted a few times. This chain joins TRBV18 and TRBJ1-6, with TRBD1 identical over 7 bases. The CDR3 covers 15 residues. In germline, CDR1 is KGHSH, CDR2 LQKENI. The V and J ends lost 6 bases and 4 bases, in that order; junction bases with no gene match: 6. CDR3 sequence reads: CASSQTGDYNSPLHF. Here the CDR3 DNA reads TGTGCCAGCTCGCAAACAGGGGATTATAATTCACCCCTCCACTTT.

This clone was seen a single time. The gene calls are TRBV19 and TRBJ2-7, with a weak D call TRBD1 (5 bases). The CDR3 totals 11 residues. CDR1 is LNHDA, CDR2 SQIVND, per germline (reference sequence). V lost 6 bases, J lost 8 bases, and 11 bases lay in between. CDR3: CASSRDRQQYF. As DNA, the CDR3 is TGTGCCAGTAGCCGAGACAGACAGCAGTACTTC. Based on the CDR3 plus reference TRBV19 and TRBJ2-7, the full variable domain is DGGITQSPKYLFRKEGQNVTLSCEQNLNHDAMYWYRQDPGQGLRLIYYSQIVNDFQKGDIAEGYSVSREKKESFPLTVTSAQKNPTAFYLCASSRDRQQYFGPGTRLTVT.

This rearrangement joins TRBV4-3 to TRBJ1-1; 7 nucleotides line up with TRBD1. The CDR3 consists of 13 residues. Per germline, CDR1 LGHNA and CDR2 YSLEER. The J segment lost 5 bases and the V segment lost 6 bases, leaving 6 bases of the junction unmatched. This CDR3 is CASSNRGETEAFF. The CDR3 DNA is TGCGCCAGCAGTAACAGGGGAGAAACTGAAGCTTTCTTT.

This clone was recorded once. The chain uses TRBV3-1 (or the pseudogene TRBV3-2) and TRBJ2-7; D is unresolved. The germline V gene encodes CDR1 LGHDT and CDR2 YNNKEL (reference sequence). V lost 0 bases, J lost 3 bases, and 9 bases lay in between. The CDR3 is 14 amino acids. This chain's CDR3 is CASSQDPQHYEQYF. The CDR3 DNA reads as TGTGCCAGCAGCCAAGATCCACAGCACTACGAGCAGTACTTC.

V is TRBV2 and J is TRBJ1-2, with TRBD1 matching 10 bases. This CDR3 has 14 residues. Germline loops: CDR1 SNHLY, CDR2 FYNNEI. The J segment lost 4 bases and the V segment lost 3 bases, leaving 2 bases of the junction unmatched. CDR3 sequence reads: CASSEGTGAYGYTF. CDR3 nucleotides: TGTGCCAGCAGTGAGGGGACAGGGGCCTATGGCTACACCTTC.

The chain joins TRBV7-2 to TRBJ2-1; D unclear. The ends were cut back, 2 bases at V and 4 bases at J, with 9 bases in the middle. The germline V gene encodes CDR1 SGHTA and CDR2 FQGNSA. There are 14 residues in the CDR3. The DNA for the CDR3 is TGTGCCAGCAGCTTATCATCTAGTTACAATGAGCAGTTCTTC. Translated: CASSLSSSYNEQFF.

The V gene is TRBV6-5, the J gene TRBJ1-1; D perhaps matches TRBD1 (5 bases). Trimming pared 6 bases from V and 0 bases from J, leaving 8 bases between. The CDR3 is 13 residues long. Germline assignment: CDR1 MNHEY and CDR2 SVGAGI. Here the CDR3 reads CASRGGVNTEAFF. The CDR3 nucleotides read TGTGCCAGCAGGGGGGGGGTGAACACTGAAGCTTTCTTT.

This rearrangement joins TRBV29-1 to TRBJ2-1; D gene ambiguous. V was pared by 4 bases and J by 0 bases, with 10 bases between. CDR1 SQVTM and CDR2 ANQGSEA come from the germline V gene. The CDR3 contains 14 residues. The CDR3 reads CSVVQVSSYNEQFF. In DNA, the CDR3 is TGCAGCGTTGTGCAGGTTTCCTCCTACAATGAGCAGTTCTTC.

The chain couples TRBV4-1 to TRBJ2-1; 8 nucleotides agree with TRBD2. Trimming at V came to 0 bases and at J to 1 base, leaving 5 bases not matched to a gene. The CDR3 runs to 17 residues. Germline V gives CDR1 MGHRA, CDR2 YSYEKL. The CDR3 is CASSQDPGGGSYNEQFF. CDR3 nucleotide sequence: TGCGCCAGCAGCCAAGATCCCGGGGGGGGGTCCTACAATGAGCAGTTCTTC.

CDR3 DNA sequence: TGTGCCAGCAGCACTAAGGAGGATTACTATGGCTACACCTTC. The encoded protein is CASSTKEDYYGYTF. The V call is TRBV7-8, the J call TRBJ1-2; D ambiguous. The CDR3 is made up of 14 amino acids. In germline, CDR1 is SGHVS, CDR2 FQNEAQ. Trimming took off 5 bases at V and 3 bases at J, with 13 bases between the two ends.

The J gene is TRBJ2-5, the V gene TRBV19; 8 bases map to TRBD2. The CDR3 runs to 16 residues. Trimming removed 3 bases from V and 0 bases from J; junction bases left unmatched: 6. The germline gives CDR1 LNHDA, CDR2 SQIVND (reference sequence). CDR3 nucleotide sequence: TGTGCCAGTAGTATTCTGGGCGGGGGGTACCAAGAGACCCAGTACTTC. Translation gives CASSILGGGYQETQYF.

The chain recombines TRBV3-1 (or the pseudogene TRBV3-2) with TRBJ2-1; no reliable D call. The V gene lost 2 bases and the J gene lost 3 bases, with 8 bases spanning the gap. The CDR3 is 14 amino acids. Germline V gene data show CDR1 as LGHDT and CDR2 as YNNKEL (reference sequence). The CDR3 region is CASSQTRGYNEQFF. The CDR3 DNA reads TGTGCCAGCAGCCAAACAAGAGGCTACAATGAGCAGTTCTTC.

CDR3 sequence reads: CASRVPGTQREAFF. In DNA form, the CDR3 reads TGTGCCAGTAGGGTACCCGGGACTCAACGTGAAGCTTTCTTT. The V and J genes are TRBV19 and TRBJ1-1; D perhaps matches TRBD1 (5 bases). The V gene lost 6 bases and the J gene lost 7 bases, with 18 bases spanning the gap. The CDR3 sequence is 14 residues long. Germline values: CDR1 LNHDA, CDR2 SQIVND (reference sequence).

V usage is TRBV6-2 or TRBV6-3 and J usage is TRBJ2-1; D is perhaps TRBD1 (5 bases). V was pared by 3 bases and J by 0 bases, with 12 bases between. Per germline, CDR1 MNHEY and CDR2 SVGEGT. This CDR3 contains 16 residues. The CDR3 DNA sequence: TGTGCCAGCAGTTATAGGGGCACGAGCTCCTACAATGAGCAGTTCTTC. It codes for CASSYRGTSSYNEQFF.

This clone appeared a single time. CDR3 sequence: CASSVEGIPPETQYF. The CDR3 DNA sequence: TGTGCCAGCAGCGTAGAGGGGATCCCCCCAGAGACCCAGTACTTC. V and J are TRBV9 and TRBJ2-5, with a possible D match to TRBD1 (5 bases). The CDR3 consists of 15 residues. CDR1 is SGDLS and CDR2 is YYNGEE in the germline V gene. Trimming left V 0 bases short and J 4 bases short, with 13 bases between.

This chain uses TRBV18 with TRBJ1-3; the D gene is possibly TRBD1 (6 bases). The CDR3 is made up of 17 amino acids. The germline gives CDR1 KGHSH, CDR2 LQKENI. V gave up 0 bases and J gave up 0 bases, with 12 bases separating them. The CDR3 protein is CASSPPLTGFSGNTIYF. For the CDR3, the DNA is TGTGCCAGCTCACCACCGTTGACAGGTTTCTCTGGAAACACCATATATTTT.

This clone has only a few counts. The chain combines TRBV20-1 with TRBJ1-4; D gene ambiguous. V dropped 3 bases and J dropped 6 bases, with 2 bases sitting between them. CDR1 is DFQATT and CDR2 is SNEGSKA in the germline V gene (reference sequence). The CDR3 contains 10 residues. CDR3 sequence reads: CSASDEKLFF. The CDR3, as DNA: TGCAGTGCTAGCGATGAAAAACTGTTTTTT.

V is TRBV7-3 and J is TRBJ2-3, with 12 positions matching TRBD2. The germline gives CDR1 SGHTA, CDR2 FQGTGA. The CDR3 length is 15 residues. V lost 4 bases and J lost 3; bases outside the gene matches: 2. CDR3 nucleotide sequence: TGTGCCAGCAGCTCGACTAGCGGGGGTACAGATACGCAGTATTTT. It is translated as CASSSTSGGTDTQYF. The full variable domain, its missing parts supplied by reference TRBV7-3 and TRBJ2-3, is GAGVSQTPSNKVTEKGKYVELRCDPISGHTALYWYRQSLGQGPEFLIYFQGTGAADDSGLPNDRFFAVRPEGSVSTLKIQRTERGDSAVYLCASSSTSGGTDTQYFGPGTRLTVL.